This section outlines one T cell receptor (beta chain) sequence together with its context. Its antigen is currently unknown. Germline-derived CDR1 and CDR2 are SQVTM and ANQGSEA. The CDR3 contains 14 residues. The V end lost 7 bases, the J end lost 0 bases, and 14 bases lay between the germline ends. The data belong to a study of cytotoxic CD8 clonotypes in ibrutinib-treated CLL. Across the whole study: Roughly 10 relapsed/refractory, some 15 treatment-naive; approximately 18 IGHV unmutated. Responses comprised 24 partial and 2 complete; at median around 70 months, about 14 remained remitted and around 12 progressed.

Assay: immunoSEQ multiplex PCR; the TCRdb copy retains only in-frame clones and omits some. The data contain under 150,000 clones, approximately 90% of them singletons. Whole-study results and caveats: Clonality grew at ibrutinib response; at progression, it decreased back toward baseline.

The V gene is TRBV29-1, the J gene TRBJ2-3; possible D gene TRBD1, 7 bases. The TCR was taken from a human donor with chronic lymphocytic leukemia. The sample in question was PBMCs, obtained after 12 months of ibrutinib treatment. Here the CDR3 reads CSAGGTESTDTQYF. Written as DNA, the CDR3 is TGCAGCGCAGGGGGGACAGAGAGCACAGATACGCAGTATTTT.